These 7 T cell receptor beta chains originate from one sample sequenced in a study of early T cells in non-severe SARS-CoV-2 infection. TCRdb processed the 5' RACE reads anew with MiXCR; each CDR3 protein has one entry. The repertoire includes fewer than 55,000 distinct CDR3 sequences, 11% of them detected once, and approximately 13% sits in the top ten. The sequencing sample was made of whole blood. These receptors originate from an adult who was a healthcare worker with PCR-confirmed SARS-CoV-2 infection or an uninfected control (not recorded which).

This clonotype was seen a few times. The chain is built from TRBV6-6 and TRBJ2-7; 15 nucleotides match TRBD2. Losses at the gene ends were 8 bases for V and 2 bases for J; bases not matched to a gene: 7. The germline V gene encodes CDR1 MNHNY and CDR2 SVGAGI (reference sequence). This CDR3 is built from 16 residues. The CDR3 bases are TGTGCCAGCTTCGGGACTAGCGGGGGGTTGGCCTACGAGCAGTACTTC. Translating gives CASFGTSGGLAYEQYF.

The CDR3 spells CASSTLTTGGKYEQYF. The CDR3 coding sequence is TGTGCCAGCAGTACCCTTACGACAGGGGGCAAGTACGAGCAGTACTTC. The chain combines TRBV6-2 or TRBV6-3 with TRBJ2-7; 10 bases map to TRBD1. The CDR3 consists of 16 residues. V trimming: 5 bases; J trimming: 4 bases; junction bases outside the gene matches: 11. CDR1 and CDR2 (germline): MNHEY, SVGEGT.

This clonotype was seen at least ten times. The chain combines TRBV6-5 with TRBJ1-2; D possibly corresponds to TRBD1 (5 bases). The germline V gene encodes CDR1 MNHEY and CDR2 SVGAGI. CDR3 length: 13 residues. Deletions cut 5 bases from V and 8 bases from J, with 15 bases between. The CDR3: CASSPLGAYGYTF. Here the CDR3 DNA reads TGTGCCAGCAGTCCCCTTGGGGCGTACGGCTACACCTTC.

The genes are TRBV11-2 and TRBJ1-6, with D tentatively TRBD1 (5 bases). Germline CDR1 and CDR2: SGHAT and FQNNGV. This CDR3 region has 14 residues. V was cut by 0 bases and J by 9 bases, with 9 bases left in between. CDR3: CASSLDRASSPLHF. The CDR3 DNA is TGTGCCAGCAGCTTAGACAGGGCGTCTTCACCCCTCCACTTT.

The V gene is TRBV20-1, the J gene TRBJ1-6; D unresolved. Germline CDR1 is DFQATT and CDR2 is SNEGSKA (reference sequence). The CDR3 runs 13 residues. V was pared by 6 bases and J by 7 bases, with 13 bases between. The CDR3 here is CSAYDLGNSPLHF. The CDR3 bases are TGCAGTGCGTACGATCTAGGGAATTCACCCCTCCACTTT.

This chain joins TRBV7-8 and TRBJ1-5; D is unclear. The CDR3 covers 13 residues. Germline lookup yields CDR1 SGHVS and CDR2 FQNEAQ. V was pared by 5 bases and J by 4 bases, with 9 bases between. The CDR3 nucleotides are TGTGCCAGCAGCATCCGGGATAATCAGCCCCAGCATTTT. Translated, it gives CASSIRDNQPQHF.

A few counts support this clonotype. The chain uses TRBV24-1 and TRBJ2-2, with D unclear. The CDR3 has 17 residues. V dropped 1 base and J dropped 3 bases, with 14 bases sitting between them. Germline CDR1 is KGHDR and CDR2 is SFDVKD. Here the CDR3 DNA reads TGTGCCACCAGTGATTTATACGGGTCCCCATACACCGGGGAGCTGTTTTTT. This gives the protein CATSDLYGSPYTGELFF.